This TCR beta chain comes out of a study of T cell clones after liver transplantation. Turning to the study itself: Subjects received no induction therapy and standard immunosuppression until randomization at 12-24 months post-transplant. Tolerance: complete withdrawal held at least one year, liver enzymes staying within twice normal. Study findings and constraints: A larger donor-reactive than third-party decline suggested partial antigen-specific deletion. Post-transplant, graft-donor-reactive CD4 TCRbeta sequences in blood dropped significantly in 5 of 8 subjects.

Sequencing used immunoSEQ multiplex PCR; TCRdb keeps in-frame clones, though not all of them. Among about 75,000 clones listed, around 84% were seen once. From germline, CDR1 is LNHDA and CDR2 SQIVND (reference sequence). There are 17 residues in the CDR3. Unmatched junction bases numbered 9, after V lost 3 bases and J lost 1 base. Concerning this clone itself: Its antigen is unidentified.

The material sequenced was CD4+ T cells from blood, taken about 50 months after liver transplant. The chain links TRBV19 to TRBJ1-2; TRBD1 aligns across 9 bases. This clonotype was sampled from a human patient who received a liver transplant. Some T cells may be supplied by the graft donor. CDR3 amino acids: CASSIGPGQGFNYGYTF. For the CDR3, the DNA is TGTGCCAGTAGTATCGGACCGGGACAGGGATTTAACTATGGCTACACCTTC. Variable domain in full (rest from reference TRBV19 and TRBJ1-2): DGGITQSPKYLFRKEGQNVTLSCEQNLNHDAMYWYRQDPGQGLRLIYYSQIVNDFQKGDIAEGYSVSREKKESFPLTVTSAQKNPTAFYLCASSIGPGQGFNYGYTFGSGTRLTVV.